The clone carrying this T cell receptor (beta chain) was counted a few times. Its antigen is currently unknown. Trimming removed 5 bases from V and 7 bases from J; junction bases left unmatched: 12. Germline-derived CDR1 and CDR2 are SNHLY and FYNNEI. The CDR3 runs to 15 residues. The sample is drawn from a study of cytotoxic CD8 clonotypes in ibrutinib-treated CLL. Study in general: Partial responses numbered roughly 25 and complete responses 2; after a median around 68 months, roughly 15 stayed remitted and around 12 progressed. Following a median about eleven months of treatment, with a range of 6 to 36, response samples were taken. Findings of the study overall: Rare overall, public clonotypes shrank or held steady under therapy.

Cryopreserved PBMCs were the source of around 2 micrograms of genomic DNA, which went to TCR beta libraries. The protocol was immunoSEQ multiplex PCR, while the TCRdb copy is restricted to in-frame clones and leaves out a portion. This table holds some 100,000 clones, 45% to 65% found once. The receptor's source is a human donor with chronic lymphocytic leukemia. Sequenced material: PBMCs, taken after 24 months of ibrutinib treatment. The chain couples TRBV2 to TRBJ2-7; 9 bases line up with TRBD1. CDR3: CASSPAGQGREEQYF. CDR3 DNA sequence: TGTGCCAGCAGTCCCGCGGGACAGGGACGTGAAGAGCAGTACTTC.